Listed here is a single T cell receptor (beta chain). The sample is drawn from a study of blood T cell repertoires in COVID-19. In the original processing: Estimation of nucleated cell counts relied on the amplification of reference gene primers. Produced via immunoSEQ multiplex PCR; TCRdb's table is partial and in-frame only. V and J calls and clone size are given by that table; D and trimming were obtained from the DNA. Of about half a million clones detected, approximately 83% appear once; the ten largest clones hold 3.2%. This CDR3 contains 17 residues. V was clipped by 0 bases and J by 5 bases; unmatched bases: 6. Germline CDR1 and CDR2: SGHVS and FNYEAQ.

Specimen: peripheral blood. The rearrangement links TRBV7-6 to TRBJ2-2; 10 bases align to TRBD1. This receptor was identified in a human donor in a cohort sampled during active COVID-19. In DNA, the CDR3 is TGTGCCAGCAGCTTAGCGGGGACAGGGGCCGGTACCGGGGAGCTGTTTTTT. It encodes CASSLAGTGAGTGELFF.